Sequencing of this TCR beta chain was carried out in a study of regulatory T cells in long-lasting Graves disease. Study-wide context: Newly diagnosed Graves' patients took antithyroid drugs under 3 months. Study outcomes and limitations: A limited number of samples was an acknowledged limitation.

In germline, CDR1 is MDHEN, CDR2 SYDVKM. V was clipped by 6 bases and J by 0 bases, with 15 bases between them. The CDR3 is 15 residues long. Arm-PCR of CDR3 regions and iRepertoire HTBI primers were the basis on which TCR beta libraries were built. In TCRdb, the multiplex PCR reads were re-called with MiXCR into one record per CDR3 protein. In the table there are roughly 560,000 distinct CDR3 sequences, 15% to 20% of which are singletons. The time point is: newly diagnosed GD, antithyroid drugs for less than 3 months. After RNA was extracted from PBMCs, the TCR library was made from it. Clinicians diagnosed Graves' disease using American Thyroid Association guidelines. In the case of this clonotype: As yet, its antigen is unknown.

This sample also appeared in a second study, on T cells in Graves' hyperthyroidism and ophthalmopathy. From that second work: Prediction of ophthalmopathy progression came a median around 6 months pre-onset.

The chain has TRBV28 and TRBJ2-7, with D possibly matching TRBD1 (6 bases). This specimen consisted of peripheral blood mononuclear cells (PBMCs), obtained at new diagnosis, from a patient treated with antithyroid drugs. The source is a woman aged 40-65 years with Graves disease. Here the CDR3 DNA reads TGTGCCAGCAGGTCGGGTGGACAGAGCTCCTACGAGCAGTACTTC. This translates into CASRSGGQSSYEQYF.